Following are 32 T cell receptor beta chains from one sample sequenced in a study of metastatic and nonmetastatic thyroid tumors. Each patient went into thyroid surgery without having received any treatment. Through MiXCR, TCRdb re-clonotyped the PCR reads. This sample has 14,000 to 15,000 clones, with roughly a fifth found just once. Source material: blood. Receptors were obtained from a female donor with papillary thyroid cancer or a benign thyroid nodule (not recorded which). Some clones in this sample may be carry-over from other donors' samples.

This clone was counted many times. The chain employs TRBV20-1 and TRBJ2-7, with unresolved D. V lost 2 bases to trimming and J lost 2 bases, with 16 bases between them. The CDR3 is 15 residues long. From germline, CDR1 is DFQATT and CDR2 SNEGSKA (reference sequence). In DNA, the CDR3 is TGCAGTGCTAGATTGGGCGTCCCCAATGCCTACGAGCAGTACTTC. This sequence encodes CSARLGVPNAYEQYF.

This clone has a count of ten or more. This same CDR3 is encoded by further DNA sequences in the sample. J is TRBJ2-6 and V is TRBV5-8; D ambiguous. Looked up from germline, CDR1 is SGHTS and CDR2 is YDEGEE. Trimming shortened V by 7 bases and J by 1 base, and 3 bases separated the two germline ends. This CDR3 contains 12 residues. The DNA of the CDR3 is TGTGCCAGCGGATCTGGGGCCAACGTCCTGACTTTC. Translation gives CASGSGANVLTF.

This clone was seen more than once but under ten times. Here the CDR3 reads CATRDRGGSYEQYF. The CDR3 DNA reads TGTGCCACCCGGGACAGGGGAGGCTCCTACGAGCAGTACTTC. The chain uses TRBV10-3 and TRBJ2-7; the match to TRBD1 covers 10 bases. J gave up 0 bases and V 10 bases, and 6 bases lay outside the gene matches. The CDR3 runs 14 residues. Looked up from germline, CDR1 is ENHRY and CDR2 is SYGVKD.

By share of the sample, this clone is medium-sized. Here the CDR3 DNA reads TGCAGTGCACCCCGGGACAGGAGCACAGATACGCAGTATTTT. Amino acid sequence: CSAPRDRSTDTQYF. The chain couples TRBV20-1 to TRBJ2-3, with 8 bases identical to TRBD1. With V trimmed by 6 bases and J by 0 bases, 5 bases remained unmatched. Germline V gene sequence: CDR1 DFQATT, CDR2 SNEGSKA (reference sequence). This CDR3 contains 14 residues.

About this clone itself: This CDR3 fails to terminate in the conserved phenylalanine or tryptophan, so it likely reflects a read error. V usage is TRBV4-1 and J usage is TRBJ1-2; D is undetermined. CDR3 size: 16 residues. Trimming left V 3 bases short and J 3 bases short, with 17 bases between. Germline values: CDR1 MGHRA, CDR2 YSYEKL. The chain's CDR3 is CASSQGMTPSHYGYTL. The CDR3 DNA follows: TGCGCCAGCAGCCAGGGTATGACACCTTCCCACTATGGCTACACCCTC.

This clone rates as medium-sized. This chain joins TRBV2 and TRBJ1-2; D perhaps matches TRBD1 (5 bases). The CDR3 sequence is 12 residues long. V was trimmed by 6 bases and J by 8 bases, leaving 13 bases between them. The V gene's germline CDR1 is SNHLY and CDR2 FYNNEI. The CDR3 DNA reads TGTGCCAGCAGCTTAGACAGCTGGGGCTACACCTTC. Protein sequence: CASSLDSWGYTF.

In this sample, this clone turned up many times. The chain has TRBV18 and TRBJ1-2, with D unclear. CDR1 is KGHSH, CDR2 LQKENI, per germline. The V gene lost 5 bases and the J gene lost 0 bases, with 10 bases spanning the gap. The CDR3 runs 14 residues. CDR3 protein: CASSSGETNYGYTF. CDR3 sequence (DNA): TGTGCCAGCTCAAGCGGGGAGACTAACTATGGCTACACCTTC.

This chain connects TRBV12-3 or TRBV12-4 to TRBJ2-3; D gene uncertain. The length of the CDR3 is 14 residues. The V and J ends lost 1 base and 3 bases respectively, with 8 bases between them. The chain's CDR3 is CASSLVLLTDTQYF. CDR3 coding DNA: TGTGCCAGCAGTTTAGTACTACTAACAGATACGCAGTATTTT.

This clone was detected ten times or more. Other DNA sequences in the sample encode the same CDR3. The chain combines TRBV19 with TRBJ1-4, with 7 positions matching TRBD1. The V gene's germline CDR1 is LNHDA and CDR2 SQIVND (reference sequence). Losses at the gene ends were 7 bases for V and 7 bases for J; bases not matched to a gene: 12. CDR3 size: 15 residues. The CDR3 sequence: CASTPLGTVGEKLFF. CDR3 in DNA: TGTGCCAGTACCCCCCTGGGGACAGTTGGTGAAAAACTGTTTTTT.

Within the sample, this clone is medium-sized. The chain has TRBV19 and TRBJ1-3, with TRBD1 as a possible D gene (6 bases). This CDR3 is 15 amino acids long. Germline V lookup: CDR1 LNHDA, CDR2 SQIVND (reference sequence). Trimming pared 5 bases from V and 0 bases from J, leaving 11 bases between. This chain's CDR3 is CASSSGQSSGNTIYF. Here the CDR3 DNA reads TGTGCCAGTAGTTCAGGACAGTCCTCTGGAAACACCATATATTTT.

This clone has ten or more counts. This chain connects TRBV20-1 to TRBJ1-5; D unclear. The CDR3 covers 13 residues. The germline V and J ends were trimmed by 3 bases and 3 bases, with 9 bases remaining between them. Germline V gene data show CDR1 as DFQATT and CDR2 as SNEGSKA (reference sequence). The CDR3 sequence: CSASATNNQPQHF. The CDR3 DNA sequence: TGCAGTGCTAGCGCCACTAACAATCAGCCCCAGCATTTT.

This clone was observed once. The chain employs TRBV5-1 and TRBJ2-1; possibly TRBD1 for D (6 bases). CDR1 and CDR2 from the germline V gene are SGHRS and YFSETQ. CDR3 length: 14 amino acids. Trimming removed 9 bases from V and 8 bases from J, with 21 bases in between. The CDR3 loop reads CATARDMVTDEQFF. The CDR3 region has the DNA TGCGCCACCGCCCGGGACATGGTAACCGATGAGCAGTTCTTC.

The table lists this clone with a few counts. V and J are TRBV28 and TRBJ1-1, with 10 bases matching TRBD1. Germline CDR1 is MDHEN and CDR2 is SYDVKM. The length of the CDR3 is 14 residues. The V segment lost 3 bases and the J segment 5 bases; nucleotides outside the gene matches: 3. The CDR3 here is CASSLVGQGTEAFF. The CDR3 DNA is TGTGCCAGCAGTTTGGTGGGACAGGGGACTGAAGCTTTCTTT.

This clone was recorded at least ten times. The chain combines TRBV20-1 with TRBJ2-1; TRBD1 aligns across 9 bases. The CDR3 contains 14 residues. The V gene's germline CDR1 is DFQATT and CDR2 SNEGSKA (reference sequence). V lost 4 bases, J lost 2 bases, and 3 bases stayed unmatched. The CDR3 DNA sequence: TGCAGTGCTACTCGACAGGGGGCCTACAATGAGCAGTTCTTC. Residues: CSATRQGAYNEQFF.

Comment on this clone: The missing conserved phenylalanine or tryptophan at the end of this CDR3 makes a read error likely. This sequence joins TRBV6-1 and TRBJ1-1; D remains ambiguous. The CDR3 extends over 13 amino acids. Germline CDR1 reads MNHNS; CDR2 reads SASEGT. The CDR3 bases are TGTGCCAGCAGCCCCGACACCTACACTGCAGCTTTCTTG. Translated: CASSPDTYTAAFL.

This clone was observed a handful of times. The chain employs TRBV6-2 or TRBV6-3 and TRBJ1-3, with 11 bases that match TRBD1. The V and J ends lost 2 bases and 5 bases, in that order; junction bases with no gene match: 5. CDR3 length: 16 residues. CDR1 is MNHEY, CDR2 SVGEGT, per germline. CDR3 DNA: TGTGCCAGCAGTTACATCGGGACAGGGGGAAGAAACACCATATATTTT. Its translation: CASSYIGTGGRNTIYF.

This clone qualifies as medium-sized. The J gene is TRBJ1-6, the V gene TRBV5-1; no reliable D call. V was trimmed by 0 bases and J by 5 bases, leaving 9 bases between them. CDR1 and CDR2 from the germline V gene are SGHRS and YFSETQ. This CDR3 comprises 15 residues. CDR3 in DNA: TGCGCCAGCAGCTTGGGGCAGCCTCATAATTCACCCCTCCACTTT. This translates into CASSLGQPHNSPLHF.

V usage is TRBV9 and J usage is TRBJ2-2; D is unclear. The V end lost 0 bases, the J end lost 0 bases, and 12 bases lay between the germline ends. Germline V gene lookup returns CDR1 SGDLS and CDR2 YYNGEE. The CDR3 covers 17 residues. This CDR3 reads CASSVEGYGPNTGELFF. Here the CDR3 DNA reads TGTGCCAGCAGCGTAGAGGGTTACGGCCCGAACACCGGGGAGCTGTTTTTT.

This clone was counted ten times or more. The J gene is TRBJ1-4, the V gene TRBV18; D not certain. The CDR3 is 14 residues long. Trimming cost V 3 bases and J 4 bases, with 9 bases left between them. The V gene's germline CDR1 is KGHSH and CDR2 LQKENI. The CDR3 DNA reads TGTGCCAGCTCACCGAGTCATAGTAATGAAAAACTGTTTTTT. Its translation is CASSPSHSNEKLFF.

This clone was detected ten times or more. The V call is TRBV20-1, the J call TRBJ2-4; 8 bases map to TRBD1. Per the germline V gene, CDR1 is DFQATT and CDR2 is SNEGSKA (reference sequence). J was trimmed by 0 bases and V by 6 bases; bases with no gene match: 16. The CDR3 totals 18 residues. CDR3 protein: CSAPPAGGPLPAKNIQYF. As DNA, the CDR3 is TGCAGTGCCCCCCCGGCAGGGGGCCCTCTCCCAGCCAAAAACATTCAGTACTTC.

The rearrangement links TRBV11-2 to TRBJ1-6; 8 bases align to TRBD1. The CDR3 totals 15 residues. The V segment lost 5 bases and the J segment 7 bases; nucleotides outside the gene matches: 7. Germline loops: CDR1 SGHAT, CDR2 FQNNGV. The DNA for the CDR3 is TGTGCCAGCAGCACGGGACAGGTTTACAATTCACCCCTCCACTTT. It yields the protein CASSTGQVYNSPLHF.

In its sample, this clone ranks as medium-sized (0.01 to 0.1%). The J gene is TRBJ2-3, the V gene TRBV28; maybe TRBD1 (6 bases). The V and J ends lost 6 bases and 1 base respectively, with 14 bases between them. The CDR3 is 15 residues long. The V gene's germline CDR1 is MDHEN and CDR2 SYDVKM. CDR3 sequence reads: CASSRQVGGTDTQYF. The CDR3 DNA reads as TGTGCCAGCAGCCGACAGGTCGGGGGCACAGATACGCAGTATTTT.

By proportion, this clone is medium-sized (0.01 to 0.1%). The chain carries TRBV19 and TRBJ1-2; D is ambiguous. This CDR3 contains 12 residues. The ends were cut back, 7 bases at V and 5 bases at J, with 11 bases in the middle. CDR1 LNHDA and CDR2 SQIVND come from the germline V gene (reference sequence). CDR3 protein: CASKDGNYGYTF. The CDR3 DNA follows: TGTGCCAGTAAAGACGGCAATTATGGCTACACCTTC.

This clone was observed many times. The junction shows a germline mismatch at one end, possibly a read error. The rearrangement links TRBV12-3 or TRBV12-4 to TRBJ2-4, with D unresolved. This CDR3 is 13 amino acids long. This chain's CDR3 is CASSFSVKNIQHF. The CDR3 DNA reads TGTGCCAGCAGTTTTTCAGTAAAAAACATTCAGCACTTC.

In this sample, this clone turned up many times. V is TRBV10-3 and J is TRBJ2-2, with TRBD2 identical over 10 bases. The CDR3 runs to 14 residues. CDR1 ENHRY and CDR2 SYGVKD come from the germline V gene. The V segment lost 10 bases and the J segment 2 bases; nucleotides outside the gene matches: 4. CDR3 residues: CASSGRPNTGELFF. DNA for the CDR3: TGTGCCAGTAGCGGGAGGCCCAACACCGGGGAGCTGTTTTTT.

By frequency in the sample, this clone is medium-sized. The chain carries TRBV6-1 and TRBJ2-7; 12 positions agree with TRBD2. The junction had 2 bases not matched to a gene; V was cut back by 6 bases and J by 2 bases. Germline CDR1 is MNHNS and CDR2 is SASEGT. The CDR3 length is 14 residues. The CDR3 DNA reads TGTGCCAGCAGGCGACTAGCGGGAGCCTACGAGCAGTACTTC. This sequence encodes CASRRLAGAYEQYF.

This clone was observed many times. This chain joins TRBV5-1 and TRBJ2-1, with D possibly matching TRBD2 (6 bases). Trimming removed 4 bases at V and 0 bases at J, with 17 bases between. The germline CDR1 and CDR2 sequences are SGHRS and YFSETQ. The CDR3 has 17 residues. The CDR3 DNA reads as TGCGCCAGCAGCCATTCGGGGGAGCCGAGCTCCTACAATGAGCAGTTCTTC. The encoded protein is CASSHSGEPSSYNEQFF.

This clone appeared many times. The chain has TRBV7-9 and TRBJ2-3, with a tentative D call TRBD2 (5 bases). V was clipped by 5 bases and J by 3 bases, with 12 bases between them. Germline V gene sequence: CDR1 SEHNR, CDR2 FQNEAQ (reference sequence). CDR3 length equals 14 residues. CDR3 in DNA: TGTGCCAGCAGCCCGCCTCGGGGAACAGATACGCAGTATTTT. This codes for CASSPPRGTDTQYF.

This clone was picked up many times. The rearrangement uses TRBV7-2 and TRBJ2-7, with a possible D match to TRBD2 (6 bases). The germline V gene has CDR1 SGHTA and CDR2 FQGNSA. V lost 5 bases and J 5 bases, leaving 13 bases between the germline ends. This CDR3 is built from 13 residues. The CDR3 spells CASSTSRDHEQYF. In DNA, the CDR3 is TGTGCCAGCAGCACTAGCAGGGACCACGAGCAGTACTTC.

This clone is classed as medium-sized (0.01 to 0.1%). The chain's CDR3 is CASSAASGQFGYEQYF. The CDR3 DNA reads as TGTGCCAGCAGCGCCGCTAGCGGACAATTTGGGTACGAGCAGTACTTC. V is TRBV7-2 and J is TRBJ2-7; TRBD2 aligns across 7 bases. The CDR3 consists of 16 residues. The germline gives CDR1 SGHTA, CDR2 FQGNSA. J gave up 4 bases and V 5 bases, and 14 bases lay outside the gene matches.

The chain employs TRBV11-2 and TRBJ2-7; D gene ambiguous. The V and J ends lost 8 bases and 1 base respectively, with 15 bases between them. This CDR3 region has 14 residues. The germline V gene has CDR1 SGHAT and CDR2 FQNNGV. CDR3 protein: CASGHGYKSYEQYF. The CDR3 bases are TGTGCCAGCGGCCACGGTTATAAGTCCTACGAGCAGTACTTC. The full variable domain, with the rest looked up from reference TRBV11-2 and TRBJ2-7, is EAGVAQSPRYKIIEKRQSVAFWCNPISGHATLYWYQQILGQGPKLLIQFQNNGVVDDSQLPKDRFSAERLKGVDSTLKIQPAKLEDSAVYLCASGHGYKSYEQYFGPGTRLTVT.

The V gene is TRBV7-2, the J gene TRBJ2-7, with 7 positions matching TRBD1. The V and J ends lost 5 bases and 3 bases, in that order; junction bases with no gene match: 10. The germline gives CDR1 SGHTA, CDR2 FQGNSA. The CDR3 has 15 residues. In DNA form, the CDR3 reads TGTGCCAGCAGCGAGCAAACAGGGGAGTTCTACGAGCAGTACTTC. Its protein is CASSEQTGEFYEQYF.